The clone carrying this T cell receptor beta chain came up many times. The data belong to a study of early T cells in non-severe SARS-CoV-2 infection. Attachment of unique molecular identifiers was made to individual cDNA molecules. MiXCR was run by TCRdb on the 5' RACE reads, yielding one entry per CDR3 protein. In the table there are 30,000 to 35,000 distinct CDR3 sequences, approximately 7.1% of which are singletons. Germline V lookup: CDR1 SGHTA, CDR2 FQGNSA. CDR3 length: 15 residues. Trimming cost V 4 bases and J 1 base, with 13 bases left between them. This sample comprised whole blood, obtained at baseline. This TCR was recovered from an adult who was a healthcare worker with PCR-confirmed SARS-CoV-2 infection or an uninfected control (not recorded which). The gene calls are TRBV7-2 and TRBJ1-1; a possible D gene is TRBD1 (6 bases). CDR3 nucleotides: TGTGCCAGCAGCTCTCAGGGGAAAGGGAACACTGAAGCTTTCTTT. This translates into CASSSQGKGNTEAFF.